This entry lists 17 T cell receptor beta chains sequenced from one sample in a study of control samples from healthy donors and cancer patients. Sequenced by immunoSEQ multiplex PCR; TCRdb stores in-frame clones only, minus some. The sample has around 50,000 clones, almost 96% seen once. Specimen: blood. These receptors were collected from a woman aged 25-40 years in good health.

This chain uses TRBV28 with TRBJ2-3; D not certain. The germline V gene encodes CDR1 MDHEN and CDR2 SYDVKM. The length of the CDR3 is 13 residues. Trimming left V 3 bases short and J 6 bases short, with 10 bases between. CDR3 sequence reads: CASSLARWDTQYF. The CDR3 region has the DNA TGTGCCAGCAGTTTGGCTCGGTGGGATACGCAGTATTTT.

Notes on this clone: The junction departs from the called germline gene at one end, perhaps through a read error. V gene TRBV7-7 combines with J gene TRBJ2-5, with 10 bases that match TRBD2. Germline V gives CDR1 SSHAT, CDR2 FNYEAQ (reference sequence). The CDR3 totals 15 residues. CDR3: CASSLGLAAQETQYF. The CDR3 DNA sequence: TGTGCTAGCAGCCTAGGACTAGCGGCCCAAGAGACCCAGTACTTC.

This clone was observed once. The V gene is TRBV28, the J gene TRBJ1-5, with 10 bases that match TRBD1. The CDR3 is made up of 14 amino acids. J was trimmed by 6 bases and V by 7 bases; bases with no gene match: 6. The germline gives CDR1 MDHEN, CDR2 SYDVKM. CDR3 sequence reads: CASIPGTGVQPQHF. CDR3 bases: TGTGCCAGCATACCCGGGACAGGGGTTCAGCCCCAGCATTTT.

This sequence joins TRBV4-1 and TRBJ2-3, with TRBD1 matching 7 bases. There are 15 residues in the CDR3. The germline CDR1 and CDR2 sequences are MGHRA and YSYEKL. Germline trimming cut 2 bases from V and 2 bases from J; bases unmatched to any gene: 4. CDR3 nucleotide sequence: TGCGCCAGCAGCCAACACGGGACAGCCACAGATACGCAGTATTTT. Encoded protein: CASSQHGTATDTQYF.

The chain is built from TRBV6-5 and TRBJ1-3, with D perhaps TRBD1 (6 bases). The CDR3 covers 14 residues. V shed 7 bases and J shed 0 bases, with 10 bases lying between them. CDR1 is MNHEY, CDR2 SVGAGI, per germline. CDR3 coding DNA: TGTGCCAGCAAGCTGACAGGCTCTGGAAACACCATATATTTT. It yields the protein CASKLTGSGNTIYF.

The rearrangement uses TRBV2 and TRBJ1-2; possible D gene TRBD1, 6 bases. The CDR3 consists of 16 residues. Trimming shortened V by 6 bases and J by 4 bases, and 21 bases separated the two germline ends. Germline-derived CDR1 and CDR2 are SNHLY and FYNNEI. CDR3 in amino acids: CASRGAGASRSYGYTF. In DNA, the CDR3 is TGTGCCAGCAGGGGGGCGGGGGCCAGCAGGAGCTATGGCTACACCTTC.

The gene calls are TRBV30 and TRBJ2-3; 13 nucleotides align to TRBD2. Trimming at V came to 4 bases and at J to 4 bases, leaving 5 bases not matched to a gene. The CDR3 length is 15 residues. In germline, CDR1 is GTSNPN, CDR2 SVGIG (reference sequence). The CDR3 sequence is CAWNGLAGDADTQYF. The CDR3 DNA reads TGTGCCTGGAACGGACTAGCGGGAGACGCAGATACGCAGTATTTT.

V gene TRBV4-2 combines with J gene TRBJ2-2; D unresolved. The germline V gene has CDR1 LGHNA and CDR2 YNFKEQ. This CDR3 is 15 amino acids long. V was trimmed by 0 bases and J by 1 base, leaving 6 bases between them. The chain's CDR3 is CASSQDVENTGELFF. The CDR3 DNA reads TGTGCCAGCAGCCAAGATGTGGAGAACACCGGGGAGCTGTTTTTT.

The J gene is TRBJ2-3, the V gene TRBV28; 10 bases map to TRBD1. V lost 6 bases to trimming and J lost 8 bases; unmatched junction nucleotides: 17. Germline assignment: CDR1 MDHEN and CDR2 SYDVKM. The CDR3 runs 17 residues. The CDR3 region is CASSPQTGGPSTGTQYF. The CDR3 nucleotides are TGTGCCAGCAGCCCCCAGACAGGGGGCCCCTCGACGGGTACGCAGTATTTT.

This rearrangement joins TRBV24-1 to TRBJ2-5; D remains ambiguous. CDR3 length equals 15 residues. V was shortened by 1 base and J by 0 bases, with 8 bases between the two germline ends. Germline assignment: CDR1 KGHDR and CDR2 SFDVKD. The CDR3: CATSDLSGDQETQYF. The CDR3 nucleotides are TGTGCCACCAGTGATTTATCAGGAGACCAAGAGACCCAGTACTTC.

This chain uses TRBV2 with TRBJ2-2; TRBD1 aligns across 8 bases. The CDR3 is 16 residues long. V lost 4 bases, J lost 2 bases, and 6 bases stayed unmatched. CDR1 SNHLY and CDR2 FYNNEI come from the germline V gene. The CDR3 here is CASSGPGQDNTGELFF. CDR3 coding DNA: TGTGCCAGCAGTGGTCCGGGACAGGATAACACCGGGGAGCTGTTTTTT.

The chain carries TRBV28 and TRBJ2-7; 9 positions agree with TRBD1. From germline, CDR1 is MDHEN and CDR2 SYDVKM. The CDR3 loop spans 18 amino acids. The V and J ends lost 7 bases and 2 bases, in that order; junction bases with no gene match: 18. CDR3 sequence reads: CASNPTTPGGQGPYEQYF. In nucleotides, the CDR3 is TGTGCCAGCAATCCTACCACTCCTGGGGGACAGGGCCCCTACGAGCAGTACTTC.

The chain has TRBV7-9 and TRBJ1-4; D remains unclear. CDR1 is SEHNR and CDR2 is FQNEAQ in the germline V gene (reference sequence). Trimming removed 4 bases from V and 7 bases from J, with 7 bases in between. This CDR3 comprises 12 residues. The CDR3 region is CASSSNAEKLFF. The CDR3 region has the DNA TGTGCCAGCAGCTCCAACGCTGAAAAACTGTTTTTT.

CDR3 in amino acids: CASSLNRGVNIQYF. CDR3 bases: TGTGCCAGCAGTTTAAATCGCGGAGTAAACATTCAGTACTTC. The V and J genes are TRBV28 and TRBJ2-4; no clear D gene. V was trimmed by 2 bases and J by 6 bases, leaving 11 bases between them. CDR1 and CDR2 from the germline V gene are MDHEN and SYDVKM. This CDR3 contains 14 residues. Together with reference TRBV28 and TRBJ2-4, the CDR3 gives the full variable domain: DVKVTQSSRYLVKRTGEKVFLECVQDMDHENMFWYRQDPGLGLRLIYFSYDVKMKEKGDIPEGYSVSREKKERFSLILESASTNQTSMYLCASSLNRGVNIQYFGAGTRLSVL.

This chain connects TRBV5-6 to TRBJ1-3; the D gene is possibly TRBD1 (5 bases). From germline, CDR1 is SGHDT and CDR2 YYEEEE. The CDR3 runs to 15 residues. Trimming stripped 2 bases from V and 0 bases from J, with 9 bases between. The chain's CDR3 is CASSLGEYSGNTIYF. CDR3 coding DNA: TGTGCCAGCAGCTTAGGGGAGTACTCTGGAAACACCATATATTTT. The complete variable domain, with remaining parts taken from reference TRBV5-6 and TRBJ1-3, reads DAGVTQSPTHLIKTRGQQVTLRCSPKSGHDTVSWYQQALGQGPQFIFQYYEEEERQRGNFPDRFSGHQFPNYSSELNVNALLLGDSALYLCASSLGEYSGNTIYFGEGSWLTVV.

As to this clone: Distinct nucleotide sequences in the sample also encode this CDR3. The rearrangement uses TRBV28 and TRBJ1-2; D not resolved. The CDR3 is made up of 13 amino acids. The V and J ends lost 3 bases and 4 bases respectively, with 9 bases between them. CDR1 is MDHEN, CDR2 SYDVKM, per germline. Here the CDR3 reads CASSFRGGYGYTF. As DNA, the CDR3 is TGTGCCAGCAGTTTCCGTGGTGGCTATGGCTACACCTTC.

The rearrangement joins TRBV9 to TRBJ2-3, with 12 bases fitting TRBD2. After removal of 3 bases from V and 4 bases from J, the junction contained 9 bases not matched to a gene. Germline loops: CDR1 SGDLS, CDR2 YYNGEE. CDR3 length: 17 residues. The CDR3 nucleotides are TGTGCCAGCAGCGACCCACGGACTAGCGGGGCCTCAGATACGCAGTATTTT. Translation: CASSDPRTSGASDTQYF.